Below are 18 T cell receptor beta chains sequenced from a single sample in a study of CD8 T cells in ankylosing spondylitis. Each CDR3 protein is one row after TCRdb ran MiXCR on the 5' RACE reads. The sample shows over 150,000 distinct CDR3 sequences, about 13% of them seen only once. Material: blood, either unsorted or a sorted T cell fraction (not recorded which). The receptor source for this set is a male donor with ankylosing spondylitis or in good health (not recorded which).

There are a few counts of this clonotype. The chain has TRBV20-1 and TRBJ2-1; tentative D call: TRBD2 (5 bases). Germline V gene data show CDR1 as DFQATT and CDR2 as SNEGSKA (reference sequence). The length of the CDR3 is 18 residues. V was clipped by 5 bases and J by 2 bases, with 25 bases between them. The CDR3 DNA is TGCAGTGCTTGTCCCATTCATGTTGGGCAGCGGACCTACAATGAGCAGTTCTTC. The encoded protein is CSACPIHVGQRTYNEQFF.

CDR3 nucleotides: TGCGCCAGCAAAGAAGTGGAAGAGACCCAGTTCTTC. It specifies CASKEVEETQFF. This sequence joins TRBV5-1 and TRBJ2-5, with D uncertain. The J call may be mistaken, given a closer DNA end match to TRBJ2-1. CDR1 is SGHRS, CDR2 YFSETQ, per germline. The CDR3 sequence is 12 residues long.

This clonotype was seen more than once but under ten times. The V and J genes are TRBV2 and TRBJ2-1; the D gene is possibly TRBD2 (5 bases). CDR1 and CDR2 (germline): SNHLY, FYNNEI. Trimming left V 4 bases short and J 7 bases short, with 20 bases between. This CDR3 spans 16 amino acids. The CDR3 DNA follows: TGTGCCAGCAGTGTAGGCGGAGAGGGTTTTAGGAATGAGCAGTTCTTC. Translating gives CASSVGGEGFRNEQFF. The whole variable domain, filled in from reference TRBV2 and TRBJ2-1, reads EPEVTQTPSHQVTQMGQEVILRCVPISNHLYFYWYRQILGQKVEFLVSFYNNEISEKSEIFDDQFSVERPDGSNFTLKIRSTKLEDSAMYFCASSVGGEGFRNEQFFGPGTRLTVL.

This chain connects TRBV20-1 to TRBJ2-7; possible D gene TRBD1, 10 bases. The CDR3 is made up of 14 amino acids. V was cut by 5 bases and J by 5 bases, with 19 bases left in between. Germline CDR1 is DFQATT and CDR2 is SNEGSKA (reference sequence). CDR3 DNA: TGCAGTGCTCTCGCGGGGGGGACAGGGGACGAGCAGTACTTC. This encodes CSALAGGTGDEQYF.

This clonotype appeared a few times. The V call is TRBV11-2, the J call TRBJ2-2, with a possible D match to TRBD1 (6 bases). The length of the CDR3 is 14 residues. CDR1 is SGHAT and CDR2 is FQNNGV in the germline V gene. V was clipped by 6 bases and J by 0 bases, with 8 bases between them. DNA for the CDR3: TGTGCCAGCAGAGCAGGGGCGAACACCGGGGAGCTGTTTTTT. This translates into CASRAGANTGELFF.

The rearrangement links TRBV6-2 or TRBV6-3 to TRBJ2-1; 10 bases agree with TRBD2. This CDR3 is built from 16 residues. Losses at the gene ends were 6 bases for V and 3 bases for J; bases not matched to a gene: 8. In germline, CDR1 is MNHEY, CDR2 SVGEGT. The CDR3, as DNA: TGTGCCAGCAGAGACCGGACTAGCGGTTTCTACAATGAGCAGTTCTTC. It codes for CASRDRTSGFYNEQFF.

The table lists this clonotype with a few counts. V is TRBV19 and J is TRBJ2-7; 9 nucleotides align to TRBD2. Trimming cost V 3 bases and J 6 bases; bases outside gene matches: 6. The CDR3 length is 14 residues. Germline V gene lookup returns CDR1 LNHDA and CDR2 SQIVND (reference sequence). The CDR3 coding sequence is TGTGCCAGTAGTATGGGGGGACTAGCTGCCGAGCAGTACTTC. It translates to CASSMGGLAAEQYF.

Notes on this clonotype: A much larger clone differs from this one at a single base, so this may be a read error. The chain joins TRBV3-1 to TRBJ2-2; D gene ambiguous. This CDR3 has 15 amino acids. Per germline, CDR1 LGHDT and CDR2 YNNKEL (reference sequence). This chain's CDR3 is CANSSLTTSTGELFF. CDR3 DNA sequence: TGTGCCAACAGCTCTCTAACCACGTCCACCGGGGAGCTGTTTTTT.

J is TRBJ2-3 and V is TRBV15; TRBD1 is a possible D gene (5 bases). Germline assignment: CDR1 LNHNV and CDR2 YYDKDF (reference sequence). The CDR3 consists of 15 residues. Trimming cost V 4 bases and J 0 bases, with 11 bases left between them. CDR3 sequence: CATSKGHSSTDTQYF. CDR3 DNA sequence: TGTGCCACCAGCAAAGGACACTCAAGCACAGATACGCAGTATTTT.

The V call is TRBV19, the J call TRBJ2-7; TRBD2 agrees at 11 bases. Germline-derived CDR1 and CDR2 are LNHDA and SQIVND (reference sequence). V was pared by 6 bases and J by 5 bases, with 6 bases of the junction left unmatched. This CDR3 region has 14 residues. In nucleotides, the CDR3 is TGTGCCAGTAGGGGGGGGACTAGCGGTGACGAGCAGTACTTC. Encoded protein: CASRGGTSGDEQYF.

The J gene is TRBJ2-1, the V gene TRBV3-1; possibly TRBD2 for D (5 bases). V gave up 3 bases and J gave up 0 bases, with 12 bases separating them. Germline loops: CDR1 LGHDT, CDR2 YNNKEL (reference sequence). The length of the CDR3 is 16 residues. CDR3 sequence reads: CASSHQEAVSYNEQFF. The CDR3 DNA reads as TGTGCCAGCAGCCACCAAGAAGCGGTCTCCTACAATGAGCAGTTCTTC.

The chain carries TRBV27 and TRBJ2-1, with a possible D match to TRBD1 (6 bases). CDR1 and CDR2 from the germline V gene are MNHEY and SMNVEV (reference sequence). The germline V and J ends were trimmed by 4 bases and 0 bases, with 16 bases remaining between them. The CDR3 covers 17 residues. Here the CDR3 reads CASSSYYREVSYNEQFF. In DNA, the CDR3 is TGTGCCAGCAGTTCCTACTACAGGGAAGTCTCCTACAATGAGCAGTTCTTC.

The chain recombines TRBV12-5 with TRBJ2-5; D is possibly TRBD1 (5 bases). V lost 3 bases and J lost 2, with 16 bases in between. The V gene's germline CDR1 is LGHNT and CDR2 FRNRAP. The CDR3 is 16 amino acids. DNA of the CDR3: TGTGCTAGTGGTTTTAAGGCAGGGCGGTATCAAGAGACCCAGTACTTC. This codes for CASGFKAGRYQETQYF.

The rearrangement links TRBV20-1 to TRBJ2-1; D not certain. This CDR3 contains 13 residues. The germline gives CDR1 DFQATT, CDR2 SNEGSKA (reference sequence). V lost 4 bases to trimming and J lost 4 bases, with 11 bases between them. This CDR3 is CSAISSLYNEQFF. CDR3 DNA: TGCAGTGCTATTTCCAGCCTATACAATGAGCAGTTCTTC.

This clonotype was counted only a few times. The CDR3 is CASNPGQFSNQPQHF. The CDR3 DNA is TGTGCCAGCAACCCGGGACAGTTTAGCAATCAGCCCCAGCATTTT. The chain links TRBV6-1 to TRBJ1-5, with 7 nucleotides matching TRBD1. Germline assignment: CDR1 MNHNS and CDR2 SASEGT. This CDR3 has 15 amino acids. The V segment lost 7 bases and the J segment 0 bases; nucleotides outside the gene matches: 6.

The rearrangement uses TRBV7-9 and TRBJ1-3, with 8 bases identical to TRBD1. The V segment lost 5 bases and the J segment 2 bases; nucleotides outside the gene matches: 8. This CDR3 is built from 16 residues. The germline gives CDR1 SEHNR, CDR2 FQNEAQ (reference sequence). The CDR3 DNA is TGTGCCAGCAGCCCCCGGGACAGGATCACTGGAAACACCATATATTTT. The encoded protein is CASSPRDRITGNTIYF.

J is TRBJ1-1 and V is TRBV4-1; no firm D call. The CDR3 totals 14 residues. CDR1 MGHRA and CDR2 YSYEKL come from the germline V gene. The V and J ends lost 1 base and 4 bases respectively, with 10 bases between them. The CDR3 sequence is CASSQGPGFTEAFF. For the CDR3, the DNA is TGCGCCAGCAGCCAAGGACCGGGGTTCACTGAAGCTTTCTTT.

Here the CDR3 reads CASSDQGANTEAFF. The CDR3 DNA reads as TGTGCCAGCAGTGATCAGGGGGCGAACACTGAAGCTTTCTTT. This chain uses TRBV2 with TRBJ1-1; 8 bases line up with TRBD1. Germline CDR1 and CDR2: SNHLY and FYNNEI. Unmatched junction bases numbered 1, after V lost 3 bases and J lost 1 base. CDR3 size: 14 residues.